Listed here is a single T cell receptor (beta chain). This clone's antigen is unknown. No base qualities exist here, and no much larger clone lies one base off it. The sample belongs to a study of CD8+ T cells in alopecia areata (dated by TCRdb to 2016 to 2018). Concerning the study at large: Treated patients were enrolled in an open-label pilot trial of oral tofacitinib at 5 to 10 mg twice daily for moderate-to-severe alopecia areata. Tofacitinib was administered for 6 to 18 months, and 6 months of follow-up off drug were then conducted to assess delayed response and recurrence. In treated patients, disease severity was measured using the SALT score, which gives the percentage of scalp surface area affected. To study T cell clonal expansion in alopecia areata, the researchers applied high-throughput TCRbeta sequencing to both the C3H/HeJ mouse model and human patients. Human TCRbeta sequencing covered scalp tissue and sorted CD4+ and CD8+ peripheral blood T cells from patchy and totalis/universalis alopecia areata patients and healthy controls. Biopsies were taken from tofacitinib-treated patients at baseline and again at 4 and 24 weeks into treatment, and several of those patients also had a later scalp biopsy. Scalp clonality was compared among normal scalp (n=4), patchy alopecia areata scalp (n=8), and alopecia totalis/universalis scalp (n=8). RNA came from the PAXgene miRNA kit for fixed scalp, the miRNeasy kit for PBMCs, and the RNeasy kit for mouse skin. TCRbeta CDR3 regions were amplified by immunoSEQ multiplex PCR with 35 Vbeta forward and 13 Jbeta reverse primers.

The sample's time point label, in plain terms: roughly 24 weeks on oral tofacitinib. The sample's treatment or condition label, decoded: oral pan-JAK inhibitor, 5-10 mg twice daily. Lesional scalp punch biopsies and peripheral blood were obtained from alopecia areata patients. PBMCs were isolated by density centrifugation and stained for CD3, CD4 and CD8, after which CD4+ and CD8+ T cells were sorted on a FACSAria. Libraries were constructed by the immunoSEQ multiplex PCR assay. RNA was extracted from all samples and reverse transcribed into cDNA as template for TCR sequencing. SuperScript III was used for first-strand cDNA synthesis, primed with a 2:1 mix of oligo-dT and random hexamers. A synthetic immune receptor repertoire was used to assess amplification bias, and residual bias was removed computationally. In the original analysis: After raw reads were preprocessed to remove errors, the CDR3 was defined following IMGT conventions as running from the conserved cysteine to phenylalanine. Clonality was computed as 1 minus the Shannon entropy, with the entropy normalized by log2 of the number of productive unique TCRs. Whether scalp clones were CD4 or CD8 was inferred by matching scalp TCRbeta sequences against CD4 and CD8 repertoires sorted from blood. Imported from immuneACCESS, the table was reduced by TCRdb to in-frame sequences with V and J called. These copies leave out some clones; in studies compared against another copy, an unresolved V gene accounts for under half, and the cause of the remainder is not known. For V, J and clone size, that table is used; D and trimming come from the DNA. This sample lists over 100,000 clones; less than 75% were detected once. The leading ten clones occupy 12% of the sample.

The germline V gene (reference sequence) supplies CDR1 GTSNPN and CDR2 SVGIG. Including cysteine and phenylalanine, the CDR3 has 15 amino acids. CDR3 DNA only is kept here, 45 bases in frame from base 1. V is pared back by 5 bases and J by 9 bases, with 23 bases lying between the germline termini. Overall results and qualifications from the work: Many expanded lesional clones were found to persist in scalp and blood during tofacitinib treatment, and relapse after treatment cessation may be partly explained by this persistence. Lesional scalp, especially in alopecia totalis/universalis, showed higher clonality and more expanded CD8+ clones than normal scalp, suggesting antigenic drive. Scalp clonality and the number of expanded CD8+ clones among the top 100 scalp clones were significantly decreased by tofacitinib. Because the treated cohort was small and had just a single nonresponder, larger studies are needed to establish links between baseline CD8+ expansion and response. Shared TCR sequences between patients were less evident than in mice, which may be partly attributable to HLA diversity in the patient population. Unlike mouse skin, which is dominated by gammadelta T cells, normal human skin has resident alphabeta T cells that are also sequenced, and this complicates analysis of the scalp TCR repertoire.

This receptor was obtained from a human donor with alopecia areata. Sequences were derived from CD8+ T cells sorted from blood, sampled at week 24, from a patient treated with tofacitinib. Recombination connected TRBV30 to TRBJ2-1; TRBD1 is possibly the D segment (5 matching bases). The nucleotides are TGTGCCTGGGAACAGCATCCTCAGGGTGTAGGTGAGCAGTTCTTC. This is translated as CAWEQHPQGVGEQFF.